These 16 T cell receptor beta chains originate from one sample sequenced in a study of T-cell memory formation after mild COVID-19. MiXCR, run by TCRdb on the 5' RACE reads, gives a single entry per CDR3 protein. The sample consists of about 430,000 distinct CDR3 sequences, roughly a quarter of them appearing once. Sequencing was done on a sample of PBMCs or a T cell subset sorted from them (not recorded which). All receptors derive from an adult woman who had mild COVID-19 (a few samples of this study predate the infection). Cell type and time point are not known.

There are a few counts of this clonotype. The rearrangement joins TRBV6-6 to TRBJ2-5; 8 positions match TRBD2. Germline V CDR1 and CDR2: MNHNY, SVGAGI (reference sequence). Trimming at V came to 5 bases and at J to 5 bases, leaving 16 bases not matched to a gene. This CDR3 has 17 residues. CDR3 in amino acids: CASSPIKPGLGSETQYF. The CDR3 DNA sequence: TGTGCCAGCAGTCCCATTAAACCGGGACTAGGGAGCGAGACCCAGTACTTC.

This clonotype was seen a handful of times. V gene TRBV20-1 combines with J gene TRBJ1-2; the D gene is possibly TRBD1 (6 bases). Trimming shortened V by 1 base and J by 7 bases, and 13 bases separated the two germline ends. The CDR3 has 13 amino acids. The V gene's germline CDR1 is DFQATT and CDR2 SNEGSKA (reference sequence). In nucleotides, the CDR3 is TGCAGTGCTAGAGCTCAGGGGAGGAGTGGCTACACCTTC. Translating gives CSARAQGRSGYTF.

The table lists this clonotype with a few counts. The CDR3 loop reads CAAGGPLNTEAFF. CDR3 nucleotides: TGTGCCGCCGGGGGACCGCTGAACACTGAAGCTTTCTTT. The chain couples TRBV11-1 to TRBJ1-1; D possibly corresponds to TRBD1 (5 bases). Germline V gene data show CDR1 as SGHAT and CDR2 as FQDESV (reference sequence). The length of the CDR3 is 13 residues. V was clipped by 11 bases and J by 0 bases, with 13 bases between them.

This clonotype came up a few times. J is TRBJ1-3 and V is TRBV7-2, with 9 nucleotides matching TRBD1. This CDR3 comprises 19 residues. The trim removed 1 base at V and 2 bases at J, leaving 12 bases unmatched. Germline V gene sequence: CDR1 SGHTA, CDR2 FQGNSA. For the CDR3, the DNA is TGTGCCAGCAGCTTAGATGGACAGGGGTGGATTGGCACTGGAAACACCATATATTTT. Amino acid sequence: CASSLDGQGWIGTGNTIYF.

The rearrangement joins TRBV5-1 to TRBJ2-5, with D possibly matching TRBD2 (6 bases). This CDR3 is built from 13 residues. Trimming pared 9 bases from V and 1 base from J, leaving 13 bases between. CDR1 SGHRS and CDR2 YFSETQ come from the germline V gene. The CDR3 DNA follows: TGCGCCACGGGAGAACGGGCCCAAGAGACCCAGTACTTC. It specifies CATGERAQETQYF. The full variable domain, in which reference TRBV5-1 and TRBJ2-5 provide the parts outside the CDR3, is KAGVTQTPRYLIKTRGQQVTLSCSPISGHRSVSWYQQTPGQGLQFLFEYFSETQRNKGNFPGRFSGRQFSNSRSEMNVSTLELGDSALYLCATGERAQETQYFGPGTRLLVL.

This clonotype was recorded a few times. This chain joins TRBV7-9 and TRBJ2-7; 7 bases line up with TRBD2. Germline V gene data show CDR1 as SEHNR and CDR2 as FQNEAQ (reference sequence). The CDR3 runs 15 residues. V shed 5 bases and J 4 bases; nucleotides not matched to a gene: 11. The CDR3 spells CASSGREPLSYEQYF. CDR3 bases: TGTGCCAGCAGCGGGCGGGAGCCGCTGTCTTACGAGCAGTACTTC.

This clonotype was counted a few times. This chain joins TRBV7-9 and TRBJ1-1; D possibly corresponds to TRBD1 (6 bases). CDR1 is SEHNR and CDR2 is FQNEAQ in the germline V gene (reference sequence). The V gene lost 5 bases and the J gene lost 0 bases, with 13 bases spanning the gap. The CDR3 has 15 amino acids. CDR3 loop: CASSVDSSMNTEAFF. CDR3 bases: TGTGCCAGCAGCGTGGACAGCTCGATGAACACTGAAGCTTTCTTT. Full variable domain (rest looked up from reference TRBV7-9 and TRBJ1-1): DTGVSQNPRHKITKRGQNVTFRCDPISEHNRLYWYRQTLGQGPEFLTYFQNEAQLEKSRLLSDRFSAERPKGSFSTLEIQRTEQGDSAMYLCASSVDSSMNTEAFFGQGTRLTVV.

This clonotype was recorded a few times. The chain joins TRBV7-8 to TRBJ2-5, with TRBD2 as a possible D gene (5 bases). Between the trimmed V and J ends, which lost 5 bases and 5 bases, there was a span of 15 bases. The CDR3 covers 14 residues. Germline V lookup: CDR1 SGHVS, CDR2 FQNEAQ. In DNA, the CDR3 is TGTGCCAGCAGCCTCTCGGCCGGGGTCGAGACCCAGTACTTC. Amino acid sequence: CASSLSAGVETQYF.

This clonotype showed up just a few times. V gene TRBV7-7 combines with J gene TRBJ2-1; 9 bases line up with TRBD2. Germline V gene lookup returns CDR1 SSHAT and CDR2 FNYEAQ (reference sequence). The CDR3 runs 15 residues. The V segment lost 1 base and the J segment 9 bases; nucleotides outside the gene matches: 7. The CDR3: CASSLVAGGPGEQFF. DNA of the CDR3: TGTGCCAGCAGCTTAGTTGCGGGGGGGCCGGGTGAGCAGTTCTTC.

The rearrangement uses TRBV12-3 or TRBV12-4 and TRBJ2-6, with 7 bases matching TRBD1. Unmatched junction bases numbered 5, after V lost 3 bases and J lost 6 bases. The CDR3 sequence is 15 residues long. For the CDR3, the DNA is TGTGCCAGCAGTTTGCCAGGGGGAGAGGCCAACGTCCTGACTTTC. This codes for CASSLPGGEANVLTF.

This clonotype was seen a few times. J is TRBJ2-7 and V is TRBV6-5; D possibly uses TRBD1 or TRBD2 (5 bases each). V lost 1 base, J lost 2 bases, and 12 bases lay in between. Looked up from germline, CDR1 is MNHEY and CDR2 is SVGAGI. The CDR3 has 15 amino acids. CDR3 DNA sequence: TGTGCCAGCAGTTACTACCTCCAGGGAGCCTACGAGCAGTACTTC. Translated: CASSYYLQGAYEQYF.

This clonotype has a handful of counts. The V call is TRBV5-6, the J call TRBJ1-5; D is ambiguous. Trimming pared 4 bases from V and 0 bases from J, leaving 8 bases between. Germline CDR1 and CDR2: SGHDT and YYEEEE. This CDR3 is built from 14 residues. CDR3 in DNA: TGTGCCAGCAGCGGAGGTGTTAGCAATCAGCCCCAGCATTTT. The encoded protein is CASSGGVSNQPQHF.

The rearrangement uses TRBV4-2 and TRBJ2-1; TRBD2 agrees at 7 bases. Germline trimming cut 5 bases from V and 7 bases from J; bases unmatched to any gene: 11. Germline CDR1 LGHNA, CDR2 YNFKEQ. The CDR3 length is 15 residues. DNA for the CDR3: TGTGCCAGCAGCTCCTGGGCGGCGGGAGAGAATGAGCAGTTCTTC. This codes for CASSSWAAGENEQFF.

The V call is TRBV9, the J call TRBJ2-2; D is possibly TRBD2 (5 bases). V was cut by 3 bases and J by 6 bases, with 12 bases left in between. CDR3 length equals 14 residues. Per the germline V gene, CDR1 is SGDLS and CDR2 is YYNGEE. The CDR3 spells CASSASSGPGELFF. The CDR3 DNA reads TGTGCCAGCAGCGCCTCCAGCGGCCCCGGGGAGCTGTTTTTT.

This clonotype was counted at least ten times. The chain's CDR3 is CSATDTYNEQFF. The DNA of the CDR3 is TGCAGTGCTACAGACACCTACAATGAGCAGTTCTTC. The chain links TRBV20-1 to TRBJ2-1, with D unresolved. Trimming left V 4 bases short and J 2 bases short, with 6 bases between. This CDR3 is built from 12 residues. The germline V gene has CDR1 DFQATT and CDR2 SNEGSKA (reference sequence).

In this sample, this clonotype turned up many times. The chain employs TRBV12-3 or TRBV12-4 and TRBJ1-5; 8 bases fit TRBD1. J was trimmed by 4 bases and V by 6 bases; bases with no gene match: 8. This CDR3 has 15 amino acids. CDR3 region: CASSLGQGGNQPQHF. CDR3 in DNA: TGTGCCAGCAGCCTTGGACAGGGCGGAAATCAGCCCCAGCATTTT.